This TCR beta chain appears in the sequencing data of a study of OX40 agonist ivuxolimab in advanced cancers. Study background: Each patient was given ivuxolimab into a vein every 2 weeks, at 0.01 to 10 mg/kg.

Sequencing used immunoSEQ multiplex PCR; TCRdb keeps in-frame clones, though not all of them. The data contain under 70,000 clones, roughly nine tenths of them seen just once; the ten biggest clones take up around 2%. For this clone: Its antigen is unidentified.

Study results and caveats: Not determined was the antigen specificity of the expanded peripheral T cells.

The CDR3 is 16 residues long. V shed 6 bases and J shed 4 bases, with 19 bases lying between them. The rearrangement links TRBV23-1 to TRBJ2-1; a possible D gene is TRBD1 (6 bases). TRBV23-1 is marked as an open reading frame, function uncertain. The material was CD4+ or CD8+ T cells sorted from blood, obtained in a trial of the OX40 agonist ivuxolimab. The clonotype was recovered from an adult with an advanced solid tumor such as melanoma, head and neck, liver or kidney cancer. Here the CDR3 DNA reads TGCGCCAGCAGCCAAACGAGGGACACCGAATACAATGAGCAGTTCTTC. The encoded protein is CASSQTRDTEYNEQFF.